The 28 T cell receptor beta chains below were found in one sample sequenced in a study of T cells after somatic rescue of genetic block. The data were produced by immunoSEQ multiplex PCR, yet TCRdb's version contains in-frame clones alone and is incomplete. The sample has roughly 92,000 clones; around 90% are singletons. The sample consisted of peripheral blood mononuclear cells (PBMCs). The receptors derive from a woman younger than 35.

The chain combines TRBV25-1 with TRBJ2-2; D uncertain. V was shortened by 5 bases and J by 1 base, with 2 bases between the two germline ends. The CDR3 is 12 residues long. Germline values: CDR1 MGHDK, CDR2 SYGVNS. The CDR3 DNA sequence: TGTGCCAGCAGTAAGAACACCGGGGAGCTGTTTTTT. This codes for CASSKNTGELFF.

This clone was detected only once. The chain combines TRBV5-1 with TRBJ2-1; no clear D gene. Germline V gene sequence: CDR1 SGHRS, CDR2 YFSETQ. V gave up 4 bases and J gave up 4 bases, with 9 bases separating them. This CDR3 has 13 residues. CDR3 sequence: CASSPGPYNEQFF. The CDR3 DNA follows: TGCGCCAGCAGCCCAGGACCTTACAATGAGCAGTTCTTC.

This clone was observed once. This chain uses TRBV4-1 with TRBJ2-1; possibly TRBD2 for D (6 bases). The CDR3 runs 16 residues. The ends were cut back, 4 bases at V and 4 bases at J, with 17 bases in the middle. Germline V CDR1 and CDR2: MGHRA, YSYEKL. The CDR3 region has the DNA TGCGCCAGCAGCCCCCTCAGTGCGGGAACGTACAATGAGCAGTTCTTC. Translation gives CASSPLSAGTYNEQFF.

The CDR3 spells CASSSVGVGYEQYF. The CDR3 DNA sequence: TGTGCCAGCAGTTCGGTAGGGGTAGGCTACGAGCAGTACTTC. The chain recombines TRBV6-1 with TRBJ2-7, with D possibly TRBD1 on 5 matching bases. The CDR3 runs to 14 residues. The germline V and J ends were trimmed by 5 bases and 3 bases, with 14 bases remaining between them. The germline CDR1 and CDR2 sequences are MNHNS and SASEGT.

The V and J genes are TRBV25-1 and TRBJ2-1; D uncertain. Germline V gene sequence: CDR1 MGHDK, CDR2 SYGVNS. Trimming removed 5 bases from V and 3 bases from J, with 2 bases in between. The CDR3 has 11 residues. The CDR3 reads CASSLYNEQFF. The CDR3 bases are TGTGCCAGCAGTCTCTACAATGAGCAGTTCTTC.

This clone was detected once. V and J are TRBV19 and TRBJ2-3, with 8 bases fitting TRBD2. The V gene end was trimmed by 4 bases and the J gene end by 4 bases; junction bases not matched to a gene: 4. Germline assignment: CDR1 LNHDA and CDR2 SQIVND (reference sequence). The CDR3 extends over 14 amino acids. The CDR3 coding sequence is TGTGCCAGTAGTACTACGGGAGGGCCAGATACGCAGTATTTT. The encoded protein is CASSTTGGPDTQYF. Complete variable domain (other parts from reference TRBV19 and TRBJ2-3): DGGITQSPKYLFRKEGQNVTLSCEQNLNHDAMYWYRQDPGQGLRLIYYSQIVNDFQKGDIAEGYSVSREKKESFPLTVTSAQKNPTAFYLCASSTTGGPDTQYFGPGTRLTVL.

This chain links TRBV12-5 with TRBJ2-1, with D perhaps TRBD2 (5 bases). CDR3 length: 17 amino acids. Trimming stripped 0 bases from V and 5 bases from J, with 17 bases between. Germline V gene data show CDR1 as LGHNT and CDR2 as FRNRAP. CDR3 sequence reads: CASGLVLGARFHNEQFF. The DNA for the CDR3 is TGTGCTAGTGGTTTGGTACTGGGAGCCCGGTTCCACAATGAGCAGTTCTTC.

The V and J genes are TRBV4-3 and TRBJ1-5; possible D gene TRBD1, 5 bases. In germline, CDR1 is LGHNA, CDR2 YSLEER. The V and J ends lost 1 base and 3 bases respectively, with 10 bases between them. The CDR3 extends over 15 amino acids. In nucleotides, the CDR3 is TGCGCCAGCAGCCAAGTATTTGGGACCAATCAGCCCCAGCATTTT. The encoded protein is CASSQVFGTNQPQHF.

The chain employs TRBV5-1 and TRBJ1-5; 7 nucleotides align to TRBD1. J lost 2 bases, V lost 5 bases, and 4 bases had no gene match. CDR3 length: 14 residues. The V gene's germline CDR1 is SGHRS and CDR2 YFSETQ. The CDR3 sequence is CASRDRSGNQPQHF. DNA for the CDR3: TGCGCCAGCAGGGACAGGAGCGGCAATCAGCCCCAGCATTTT.

The rearrangement links TRBV9 to TRBJ2-7; 8 positions match TRBD2. Germline-derived CDR1 and CDR2 are SGDLS and YYNGEE. With V trimmed by 2 bases and J by 4 bases, 5 bases remained unmatched. CDR3 length: 14 amino acids. The DNA of the CDR3 is TGTGCCAGCAGCGTCGGGACTAGTGTATACGAGCAGTACTTC. It codes for CASSVGTSVYEQYF.

The chain has TRBV7-3 and TRBJ2-1, with 15 bases that match TRBD2. The CDR3 is 15 amino acids. J was trimmed by 6 bases and V by 4 bases; bases with no gene match: 1. Looked up from germline, CDR1 is SGHTA and CDR2 is FQGTGA. CDR3 DNA: TGTGCCAGCAGCTCGGGACTAGCGGGAGGCAATGAGCAGTTCTTC. Its protein product is CASSSGLAGGNEQFF.

This chain connects TRBV9 to TRBJ2-7; D is ambiguous. V lost 0 bases and J 2 bases, leaving 6 bases between the germline ends. The germline V gene encodes CDR1 SGDLS and CDR2 YYNGEE. This CDR3 contains 13 residues. This CDR3 reads CASSVGVAYEQYF. CDR3 DNA sequence: TGTGCCAGCAGCGTAGGGGTAGCCTACGAGCAGTACTTC.

The genes are TRBV5-1 and TRBJ2-3, with 11 bases matching TRBD1. The V gene end was trimmed by 7 bases and the J gene end by 4 bases; junction bases not matched to a gene: 14. This CDR3 region has 17 residues. The germline gives CDR1 SGHRS, CDR2 YFSETQ. The CDR3 bases are TGCGCCAGCCGTCCCCCGCCGGACAGGGGGCTATCAGATACGCAGTATTTT. This encodes CASRPPPDRGLSDTQYF.

This sequence joins TRBV12-5 and TRBJ2-1; TRBD1 matches 7 bases. J gave up 6 bases and V 7 bases, and 12 bases lay outside the gene matches. This CDR3 is built from 15 residues. Germline V gene lookup returns CDR1 LGHNT and CDR2 FRNRAP. The CDR3 coding sequence is TGTGCTAGTGTTTCGTGGACAGGCCGTCGCAATGAGCAGTTCTTC. Protein: CASVSWTGRRNEQFF. Together with reference TRBV12-5 and TRBJ2-1, the CDR3 gives the full variable domain: DARVTQTPRHKVTEMGQEVTMRCQPILGHNTVFWYRQTMMQGLELLAYFRNRAPLDDSGMPKDRFSAEMPDATLATLKIQPSEPRDSAVYFCASVSWTGRRNEQFFGPGTRLTVL.

The chain employs TRBV7-2 and TRBJ1-1, with D unresolved. The CDR3 has 13 residues. Trimming cost V 5 bases and J 0 bases, with 7 bases left between them. The germline CDR1 and CDR2 sequences are SGHTA and FQGNSA. CDR3 nucleotides: TGTGCCAGCAGCGAGGGCCTGAACACTGAAGCTTTCTTT. It specifies CASSEGLNTEAFF.

V and J are TRBV28 and TRBJ2-7, with D maybe TRBD2 (6 bases). Trimming removed 9 bases at V and 4 bases at J, with 13 bases between. Germline V gives CDR1 MDHEN, CDR2 SYDVKM. This CDR3 contains 12 residues. CDR3 bases: TGTGCCAGTGTAGCGGTCGGTTACGAGCAGTACTTC. Translated, it gives CASVAVGYEQYF.

The V gene is TRBV11-2, the J gene TRBJ2-7, with D unclear. The V gene's germline CDR1 is SGHAT and CDR2 FQNNGV. The V gene lost 3 bases and the J gene lost 2 bases, with 11 bases spanning the gap. This CDR3 region has 14 residues. CDR3 in amino acids: CASSLSDGPYEQYF. The CDR3 nucleotides read TGTGCCAGCAGCTTGTCGGACGGACCCTACGAGCAGTACTTC.

This chain connects TRBV11-3 to TRBJ1-1; possible D gene TRBD1, 5 bases. The germline V and J ends were trimmed by 1 base and 2 bases, with 14 bases remaining between them. The CDR3 extends over 16 amino acids. The germline V gene encodes CDR1 SGHNT and CDR2 YENEEA. This CDR3 is CASSLGREGFNTEAFF. The CDR3 DNA follows: TGTGCCAGCAGCTTAGGTAGGGAGGGGTTCAACACTGAAGCTTTCTTT.

V usage is TRBV7-9 and J usage is TRBJ2-3, with D perhaps matching TRBD2 (5 bases). This CDR3 has 14 residues. Trimming left V 0 bases short and J 1 base short, with 5 bases between. Germline lookup yields CDR1 SEHNR and CDR2 FQNEAQ (reference sequence). The CDR3 coding sequence is TGTGCCAGCAGCTTAGCGGGAGGCACAGATACGCAGTATTTT. Its translation: CASSLAGGTDTQYF.

This clone has only one observation. A junction end diverges from the germline sequence, so it may reflect a read error. The rearrangement joins TRBV7-7 to TRBJ2-7; TRBD1 aligns across 7 bases. CDR3 length: 13 residues. Germline loops: CDR1 SSHAT, CDR2 FNYEAQ (reference sequence). CDR3 nucleotides: TGTGCTAGCAGCCACGGGACAGACTACGAGCAGTACTTC. Its translation: CASSHGTDYEQYF.

The rearrangement joins TRBV5-4 to TRBJ2-1, with 8 bases that match TRBD2. Looked up from germline, CDR1 is SGHNT and CDR2 is YYREEE (reference sequence). J was trimmed by 5 bases and V by 0 bases; bases with no gene match: 7. CDR3 size: 16 residues. The CDR3 loop reads CASSLAPTSGDNEQFF. CDR3 DNA sequence: TGTGCCAGCAGCTTGGCCCCCACTAGCGGAGACAATGAGCAGTTCTTC.

The rearrangement links TRBV11-2 to TRBJ2-7, with 10 bases aligning to TRBD1. Trimming at V came to 1 base and at J to 3 bases, leaving 9 bases not matched to a gene. From germline, CDR1 is SGHAT and CDR2 FQNNGV. The CDR3 is made up of 17 amino acids. The CDR3 sequence is CASSLGRTGGPYYEQYF. CDR3 bases: TGTGCCAGCAGCTTAGGTCGGACAGGGGGTCCCTACTACGAGCAGTACTTC.

The V gene is TRBV1, the J gene TRBJ1-1. TRBV1 is flagged as a pseudogene. The CDR3 is 18 amino acids. CDR3 coding DNA: TGCACCAGCAGCCAAGATGGAGGAGGGGGGGAGCTGAACACTGAAGCTTTCTTT. It is translated as CTSSQDGGGGELNTEAFF.

The chain combines TRBV9 with TRBJ2-1; no clear D. The V gene's germline CDR1 is SGDLS and CDR2 YYNGEE. V lost 6 bases and J 9 bases, leaving 19 bases between the germline ends. This CDR3 contains 14 residues. CDR3 sequence (DNA): TGTGCCAGCACCGGTCCGGGCCCTGGTGGTGAGCAGTTCTTC. As protein: CASTGPGPGGEQFF. Complete variable domain (other parts from reference TRBV9 and TRBJ2-1): DSGVTQTPKHLITATGQRVTLRCSPRSGDLSVYWYQQSLDQGLQFLIQYYNGEERAKGNILERFSAQQFPDLHSELNLSSLELGDSALYFCASTGPGPGGEQFFGPGTRLTVL.

The rearrangement links TRBV7-9 to TRBJ2-3; TRBD1 aligns across 9 bases. Germline loops: CDR1 SEHNR, CDR2 FQNEAQ (reference sequence). The V segment lost 6 bases and the J segment 5 bases; nucleotides outside the gene matches: 6. The CDR3 contains 14 residues. DNA for the CDR3: TGTGCCAGCAGATCCGGACAGGGGATAGATACGCAGTATTTT. This codes for CASRSGQGIDTQYF.

The chain carries TRBV11-2 and TRBJ2-1; a possible D gene is TRBD2 (6 bases). The CDR3 runs to 15 residues. Germline V gene sequence: CDR1 SGHAT, CDR2 FQNNGV. Trimming left V 1 base short and J 3 bases short, with 10 bases between. CDR3 sequence reads: CASSLGREYYNEQFF. The CDR3 coding sequence is TGTGCCAGCAGCTTAGGCCGGGAGTACTACAATGAGCAGTTCTTC.

The V call is TRBV28, the J call TRBJ2-1; the D gene is possibly TRBD2 (5 bases). Trimming cost V 5 bases and J 8 bases, with 16 bases left between them. Per germline, CDR1 MDHEN and CDR2 SYDVKM. The CDR3 runs 14 residues. For the CDR3, the DNA is TGTGCCAGCAGTCCCCTCCGGGGAAGCCATGAGCAGTTCTTC. It encodes CASSPLRGSHEQFF.

Only one count was recorded for this clone. The gene calls are TRBV19 and TRBJ2-1, with D perhaps TRBD2 (5 bases). CDR1 and CDR2 from the germline V gene are LNHDA and SQIVND (reference sequence). The V gene lost 10 bases and the J gene lost 0 bases, with 10 bases spanning the gap. This CDR3 comprises 13 residues. CDR3 sequence reads: CATAGSSYNEQFF. The CDR3 bases are TGTGCCACCGCGGGCAGCTCCTACAATGAGCAGTTCTTC.